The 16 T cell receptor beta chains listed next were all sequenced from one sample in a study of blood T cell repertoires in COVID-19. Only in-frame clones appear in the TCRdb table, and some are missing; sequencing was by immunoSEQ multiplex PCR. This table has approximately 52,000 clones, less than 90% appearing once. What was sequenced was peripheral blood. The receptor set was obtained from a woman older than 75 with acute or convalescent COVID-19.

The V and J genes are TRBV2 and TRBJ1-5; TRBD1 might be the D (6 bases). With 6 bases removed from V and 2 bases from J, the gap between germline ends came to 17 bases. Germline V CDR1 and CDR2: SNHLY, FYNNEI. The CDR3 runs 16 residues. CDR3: CASRERQVRGNQPQHF. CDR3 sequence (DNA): TGTGCCAGCAGGGAGAGACAGGTACGGGGCAATCAGCCCCAGCATTTT.

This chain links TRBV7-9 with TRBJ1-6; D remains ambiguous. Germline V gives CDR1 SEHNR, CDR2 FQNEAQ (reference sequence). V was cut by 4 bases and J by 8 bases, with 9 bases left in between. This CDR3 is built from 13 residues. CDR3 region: CASSYTADSPLHF. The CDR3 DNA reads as TGTGCCAGCAGCTACACTGCGGATTCACCCCTCCACTTT.

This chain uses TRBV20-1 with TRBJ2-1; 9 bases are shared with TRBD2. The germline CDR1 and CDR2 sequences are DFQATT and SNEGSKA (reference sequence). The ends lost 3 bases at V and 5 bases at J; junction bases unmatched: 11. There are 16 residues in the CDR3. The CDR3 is CSASLRLAGLNNEQFF. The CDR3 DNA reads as TGCAGTGCTAGTCTAAGGCTAGCGGGGCTCAACAATGAGCAGTTCTTC.

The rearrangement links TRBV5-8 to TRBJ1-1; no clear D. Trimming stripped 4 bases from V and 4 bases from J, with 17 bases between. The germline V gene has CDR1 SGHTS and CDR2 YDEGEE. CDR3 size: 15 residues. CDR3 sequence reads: CASSPPGGWSTEAFF. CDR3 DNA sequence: TGTGCCAGCAGCCCGCCAGGAGGGTGGAGCACTGAAGCTTTCTTT. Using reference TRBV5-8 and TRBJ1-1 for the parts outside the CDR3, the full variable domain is EAGVTQSPTHLIKTRGQQATLRCSPISGHTSVYWYQQALGLGLQFLLWYDEGEERNRGNFPPRFSGRQFPNYSSELNVNALELEDSALYLCASSPPGGWSTEAFFGQGTRLTVV.

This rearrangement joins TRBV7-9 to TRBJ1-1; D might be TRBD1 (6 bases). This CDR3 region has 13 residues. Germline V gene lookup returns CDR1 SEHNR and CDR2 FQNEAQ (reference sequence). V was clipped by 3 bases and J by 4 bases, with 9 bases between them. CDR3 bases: TGTGCCAGCAGCTTCCAGGGGTTCACTGAAGCTTTCTTT. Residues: CASSFQGFTEAFF.

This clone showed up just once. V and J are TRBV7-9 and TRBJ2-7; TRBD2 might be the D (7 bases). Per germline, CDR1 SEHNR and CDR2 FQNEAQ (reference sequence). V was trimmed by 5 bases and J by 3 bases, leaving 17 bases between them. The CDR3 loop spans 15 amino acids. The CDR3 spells CASSLGGVLFYEQYF. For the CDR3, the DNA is TGTGCCAGCAGCCTAGGGGGGGTTCTGTTCTACGAGCAGTACTTC.

The CDR3 spells CASSAGGATNEKLFF. Written as DNA, the CDR3 is TGTGCCAGCAGTGCAGGGGGCGCAACTAATGAAAAACTGTTTTTT. V is TRBV28 and J is TRBJ1-4; 8 bases align to TRBD1. The trim removed 5 bases at V and 0 bases at J, leaving 2 bases unmatched. Looked up from germline, CDR1 is MDHEN and CDR2 is SYDVKM. The CDR3 length is 15 residues. Based on the CDR3 plus reference TRBV28 and TRBJ1-4, the full variable domain is DVKVTQSSRYLVKRTGEKVFLECVQDMDHENMFWYRQDPGLGLRLIYFSYDVKMKEKGDIPEGYSVSREKKERFSLILESASTNQTSMYLCASSAGGATNEKLFFGSGTQLSVL.

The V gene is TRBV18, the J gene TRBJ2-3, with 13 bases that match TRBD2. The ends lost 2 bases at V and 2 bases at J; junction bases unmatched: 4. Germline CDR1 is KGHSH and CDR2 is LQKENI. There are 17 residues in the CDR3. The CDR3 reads CASSPAGTSGVTDTQYF. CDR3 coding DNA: TGTGCCAGCTCACCAGCAGGGACTAGCGGGGTCACAGATACGCAGTATTTT.

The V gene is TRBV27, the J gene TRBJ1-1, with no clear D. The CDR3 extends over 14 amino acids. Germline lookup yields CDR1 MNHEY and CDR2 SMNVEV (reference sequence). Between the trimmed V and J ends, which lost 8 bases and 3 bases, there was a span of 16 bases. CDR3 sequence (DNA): TGTGCCAGCGGAAACCGGGTGGGTGACACTGAAGCTTTCTTT. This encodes CASGNRVGDTEAFF.

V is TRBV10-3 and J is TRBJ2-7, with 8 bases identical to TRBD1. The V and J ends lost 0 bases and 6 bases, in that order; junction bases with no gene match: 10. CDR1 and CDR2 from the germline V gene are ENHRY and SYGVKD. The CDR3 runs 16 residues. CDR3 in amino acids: CAISESATGGSGEQYF. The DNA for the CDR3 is TGTGCCATCAGTGAGTCGGCCACAGGGGGGTCGGGCGAGCAGTACTTC.

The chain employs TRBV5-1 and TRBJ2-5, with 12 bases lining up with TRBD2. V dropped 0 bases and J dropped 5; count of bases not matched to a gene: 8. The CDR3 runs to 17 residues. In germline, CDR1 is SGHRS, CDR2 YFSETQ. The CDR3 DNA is TGCGCCAGCAGCTTGGGACTAGCGGGGGCCGGAACGGAGACCCAGTACTTC. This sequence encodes CASSLGLAGAGTETQYF.

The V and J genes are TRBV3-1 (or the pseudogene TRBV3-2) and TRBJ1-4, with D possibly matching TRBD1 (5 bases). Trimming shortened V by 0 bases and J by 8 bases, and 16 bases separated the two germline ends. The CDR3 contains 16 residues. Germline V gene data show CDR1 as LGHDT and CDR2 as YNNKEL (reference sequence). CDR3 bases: TGTGCCAGCAGCCAAGAAGGCGGGACGCTGAACGAAAAACTGTTTTTT. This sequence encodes CASSQEGGTLNEKLFF.

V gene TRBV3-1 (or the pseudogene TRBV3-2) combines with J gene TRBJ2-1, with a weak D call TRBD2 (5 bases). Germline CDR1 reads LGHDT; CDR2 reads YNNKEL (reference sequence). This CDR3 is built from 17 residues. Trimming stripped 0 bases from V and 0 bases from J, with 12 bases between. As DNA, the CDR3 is TGTGCCAGCAGCCAAGATGCCGGGATTAGCTCCTACAATGAGCAGTTCTTC. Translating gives CASSQDAGISSYNEQFF.

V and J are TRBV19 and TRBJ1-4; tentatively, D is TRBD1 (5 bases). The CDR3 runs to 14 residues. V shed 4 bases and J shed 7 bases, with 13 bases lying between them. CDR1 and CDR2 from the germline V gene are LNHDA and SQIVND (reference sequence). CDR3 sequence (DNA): TGTGCCAGTAGTACCTCGTGGAGGGGTGAAAAACTGTTTTTT. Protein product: CASSTSWRGEKLFF.

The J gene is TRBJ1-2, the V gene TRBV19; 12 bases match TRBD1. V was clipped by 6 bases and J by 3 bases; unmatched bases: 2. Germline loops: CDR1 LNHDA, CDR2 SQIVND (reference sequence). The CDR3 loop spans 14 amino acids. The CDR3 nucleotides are TGTGCCAGTAGGGGACAGGGGGCATACTATGGCTACACCTTC. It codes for CASRGQGAYYGYTF.

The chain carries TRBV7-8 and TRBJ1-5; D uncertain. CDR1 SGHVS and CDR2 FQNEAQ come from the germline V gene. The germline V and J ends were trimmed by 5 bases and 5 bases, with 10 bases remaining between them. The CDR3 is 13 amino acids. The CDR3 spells CASSRDYDQPQHF. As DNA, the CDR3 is TGTGCCAGCAGCCGAGACTATGATCAGCCCCAGCATTTT.